The present entry profiles one TCR beta chain with its context. Antigen specificity is unknown. This record belongs to a study of shared clonotypes between healthy human individuals. Study-wide results and caveats: Approximately 4.9% of naive CD4 clonotypes were shared across a few donors. Sample collection involved blood only; tissue repertoires are likely different.

Investigators spread the genomic DNA of each subset evenly over several immunoSEQ plates. Here immunoSEQ multiplex PCR was the method, and the copy in TCRdb shows in-frame clones only, minus some. Of 1,100,000 or so clones listed, 75% to 85% are singletons. The CDR3 spans 14 residues. V lost 5 bases, J lost 0 bases, and 9 bases lay in between. The germline gives CDR1 MNHEY, CDR2 SVGAGI. This rearrangement joins TRBV6-5 to TRBJ2-3; D call uncertain. The sequenced sample was memory CD4+ T cells from PBMCs. Subset specified: CD45RA-negative fraction. The sequence was collected from a man younger than 35 in good health. Some clones in this sample may be carry-over from other donors' samples. The CDR3 coding sequence is TGTGCCAGCAGTCGTTCATACAGCACAGATACGCAGTATTTT. This gives the protein CASSRSYSTDTQYF.